This TCR beta chain was documented in a study of low-dose radiotherapy and immunotherapy resistance in tumors. Study-wide background: Cohort 2 patients were irradiated with 1 Gy every two weeks, reaching 13 Gy over 26 weeks. Intravenous administration to patients comprised nivolumab at 240 mg every two weeks and ipilimumab at 1 mg/kg every six weeks.

The CDR3 totals 13 residues. Per germline, CDR1 DFQATT and CDR2 SNEGSKA (reference sequence). V lost 5 bases and J lost 7; bases outside the gene matches: 8. With TRAV- and TRBV-specific primers, first-strand cDNA was made, covering the alpha and beta chains. Amplification of TCRs used a constant-region primer and V-primer adapter for about 21 PCR cycles. MiXCR was run by TCRdb on the reads, yielding one entry per CDR3 protein. The profile shows around 90,000 distinct CDR3 sequences, approximately 17% of them singletons. The time point was: before trial treatment. It was nivolumab, ipilimumab, aspirin, low-dose cyclophosphamide and low-dose radiotherapy that donors received. This clonotype was detected many times.

The TCR was taken from a male donor with prostate cancer. Specimen: PBMCs, collected before treatment. The V call is TRBV20-1, the J call TRBJ2-1; 7 positions match TRBD1. CDR3 sequence reads: CSADDRVPNEQFF. The CDR3 nucleotides read TGCAGTGCTGATGACAGGGTGCCGAATGAGCAGTTCTTC.